The 5 T cell receptor beta chains reported below all come from one sample, sequenced in a study of OX40 agonist ivuxolimab in advanced cancers. The assay was immunoSEQ multiplex PCR, and TCRdb's table has in-frame clones only and misses some. The sample shows some 30,000 clones, under 95% of them seen only once. The sequencing here drew on CD4+ or CD8+ T cells sorted from blood, taken in a trial of the OX40 agonist ivuxolimab. These receptor sequences come from an adult with an advanced solid tumor such as melanoma, head and neck, liver or kidney cancer.

The chain uses TRBV5-1 and TRBJ2-1, with 13 bases matching TRBD2. The CDR3 is 16 residues long. Germline lookup yields CDR1 SGHRS and CDR2 YFSETQ. Trimming took 4 bases from V and 6 from J; bases not matched to a gene: 7. DNA for the CDR3: TGCGCCAGCAGCCCGATCAGACTAGCGGGGGGCAATGAGCAGTTCTTC. Translation: CASSPIRLAGGNEQFF.

This chain links TRBV9 with TRBJ2-5; no clear D gene. V lost 0 bases, J lost 3 bases, and 9 bases lay in between. The CDR3 is 14 residues long. Germline assignment: CDR1 SGDLS and CDR2 YYNGEE. The CDR3 reads CASSVGHRKETQYF. The CDR3 bases are TGTGCCAGCAGCGTAGGCCACCGCAAAGAGACCCAGTACTTC.

This clone showed up just once. The chain couples TRBV4-1 to TRBJ1-1; D unresolved. This CDR3 region has 14 residues. Germline CDR1 and CDR2: MGHRA and YSYEKL. V was cut by 1 base and J by 3 bases, with 9 bases left in between. CDR3 nucleotides: TGCGCCAGCAGCCAAGGGAGGAGGGACACTGAAGCTTTCTTT. Translating it yields CASSQGRRDTEAFF.

V usage is TRBV29-1 and J usage is TRBJ2-6; the match to TRBD1 covers 8 bases. J was trimmed by 0 bases and V by 4 bases; bases with no gene match: 11. The CDR3 sequence is 18 residues long. Per germline, CDR1 SQVTM and CDR2 ANQGSEA. The CDR3 DNA sequence: TGCAGCGTTGCCCAGGTAGACAGGGGCAACTCTGGGGCCAACGTCCTGACTTTC. It specifies CSVAQVDRGNSGANVLTF.

The chain joins TRBV7-9 to TRBJ1-1; D possibly corresponds to TRBD1 (5 bases). Germline V gene lookup returns CDR1 SEHNR and CDR2 FQNEAQ (reference sequence). V was pared by 3 bases and J by 1 base, with 15 bases between. CDR3 length: 16 amino acids. CDR3 loop: CASSFPYMGENTEAFF. CDR3 in DNA: TGTGCCAGCAGCTTCCCCTATATGGGGGAGAACACTGAAGCTTTCTTT. The complete variable domain, with remaining parts taken from reference TRBV7-9 and TRBJ1-1, reads DTGVSQNPRHKITKRGQNVTFRCDPISEHNRLYWYRQTLGQGPEFLTYFQNEAQLEKSRLLSDRFSAERPKGSFSTLEIQRTEQGDSAMYLCASSFPYMGENTEAFFGQGTRLTVV.